A single sample gave rise to the 14 T cell receptor beta chains below, sequenced in a study of shared clonotypes between healthy human individuals. This table comes from immunoSEQ multiplex PCR, and its TCRdb copy is limited to in-frame clones, with some not included. The repertoire includes about 490,000 clones, approximately 81% of them detected once, and 10% to 15% sits in the top ten. Sequencing was carried out using PBMCs. The receptor source for this set is a woman aged 40 to 50 in good health. Some clones in this sample may be carry-over from other donors' samples.

The chain recombines TRBV28 with TRBJ1-1; TRBD1 aligns across 8 bases. The CDR3 has 14 amino acids. V gave up 6 bases and J gave up 5 bases; unmatched junction bases: 8. Germline-derived CDR1 and CDR2 are MDHEN and SYDVKM. This CDR3 reads CASSPTTGGTEAFF. For the CDR3, the DNA is TGTGCCAGCAGCCCTACCACAGGGGGAACTGAAGCTTTCTTT.

The J gene is TRBJ2-5, the V gene TRBV28; 9 positions agree with TRBD1. CDR3 size: 16 residues. Trimming at V came to 4 bases and at J to 3 bases, leaving 9 bases not matched to a gene. CDR1 is MDHEN and CDR2 is SYDVKM in the germline V gene. The CDR3 DNA sequence: TGTGCCAGCAGTTGGCGCGGGGACAGGGTCAAAGAGACCCAGTACTTC. Translation: CASSWRGDRVKETQYF.

Judged by abundance, this clone is medium-sized. This sample also contains other DNA sequences that code for the same CDR3. J is TRBJ1-1 and V is TRBV29-1; D perhaps matches TRBD1 (6 bases). CDR3 length: 14 amino acids. CDR1 is SQVTM, CDR2 ANQGSEA, per germline. The V and J ends lost 4 bases and 1 base respectively, with 13 bases between them. The CDR3 DNA is TGCAGCGTTGCCACGGGGGCAGCGAACACTGAAGCTTTCTTT. Translation gives CSVATGAANTEAFF.

This clone was seen a few times. It is likely a read error: a sequence one base away is far more abundant. The chain joins TRBV28 to TRBJ2-7; D ambiguous. Germline V gene data show CDR1 as MDHEN and CDR2 as SYDVKM. There are 12 residues in the CDR3. DNA for the CDR3: TGTACCACTCGAAGGGCCGACTACGAGCAGTACTTC. Protein product: CTTRRADYEQYF.

The chain uses TRBV5-1 and TRBJ2-5; D unresolved. TRBJ2-7 explains the end of the DNA better; the J call may be wrong. The CDR3 extends over 12 amino acids. Germline assignment: CDR1 SGHRS and CDR2 YFSETQ. This chain's CDR3 is CASSLYAYEQYF. In nucleotides, the CDR3 is TGCGCCAGCAGCTTGTATGCCTACGAGCAGTACTTC.

Here the CDR3 DNA reads TGTGCCAGCCTCAAAGGGAGGGAGGGGCCCTACGAGCAGTACTTC. Translation: CASLKGREGPYEQYF. The rearrangement joins TRBV6-6 to TRBJ2-7; 7 bases align to TRBD2. The CDR3 has 15 residues. The trim removed 8 bases at V and 2 bases at J, leaving 12 bases unmatched. Germline V gene data show CDR1 as MNHNY and CDR2 as SVGAGI (reference sequence).

Worth noting for this clone: With a far larger clone one base away, a read error is the likely cause. The rearrangement uses TRBV29-1 and TRBJ1-1, with a tentative D call TRBD1 (6 bases). Trimming took off 7 bases at V and 6 bases at J, with 18 bases between the two ends. Germline V gene sequence: CDR1 SQVTM, CDR2 ANQGSEA. The length of the CDR3 is 13 residues. CDR3 protein: CSAYRDKGAEAFF. The CDR3 DNA is TGCAGCGCTTACCGGGACAAGGGTGCTGAAGCTTTCTTT. Looking up the rest from reference TRBV29-1 and TRBJ1-1 gives the full variable domain: SAVISQKPSRDICQRGTSLTIQCQVDSQVTMMFWYRQQPGQSLTLIATANQGSEATYESGFVIDKFPISRPNLTFSTLTVSNMSPEDSSIYLCSAYRDKGAEAFFGQGTRLTVV.

With regard to this clone: A far larger clone is one base from this, pointing to a likely read error. The V and J genes are TRBV15 and TRBJ2-7; 7 nucleotides line up with TRBD2. The CDR3 has 17 amino acids. Germline-derived CDR1 and CDR2 are LNHNV and YYDKDF (reference sequence). CDR3 bases: TGTGCCACCAGCAGAGATCTAGGCGGGAGTGGCTCCTACGAGCAGTGCTTC. Protein: CATSRDLGGSGSYEQCF.

This clone has just a few counts. The J gene is TRBJ2-5, the V gene TRBV28; weak D call: TRBD1 (5 bases). The CDR3 has 15 residues. Between the trimmed V and J ends, which lost 7 bases and 7 bases, there was a span of 22 bases. Germline V CDR1 and CDR2: MDHEN, SYDVKM. The DNA for the CDR3 is TGTGCCAGCAAATTAAGGGGTGGGCCCGGGCGGACCCAGTACTTC. Translation: CASKLRGGPGRTQYF. The variable domain in full, with the rest retrieved from reference TRBV28 and TRBJ2-5, is DVKVTQSSRYLVKRTGEKVFLECVQDMDHENMFWYRQDPGLGLRLIYFSYDVKMKEKGDIPEGYSVSREKKERFSLILESASTNQTSMYLCASKLRGGPGRTQYFGPGTRLLVL.

The rearrangement links TRBV28 to TRBJ2-7; D gene ambiguous. CDR1 and CDR2 (germline): MDHEN, SYDVKM. Trimming stripped 7 bases from V and 2 bases from J, with 15 bases between. This CDR3 has 14 amino acids. CDR3 nucleotide sequence: TGTGCCAGCAAAAATATTGGGCAGACCTACGAGCAGTACTTC. This sequence encodes CASKNIGQTYEQYF.

This clone was found once. This rearrangement joins TRBV28 to TRBJ2-7; possibly TRBD1 or TRBD2 for D (6 bases each). CDR1 is MDHEN, CDR2 SYDVKM, per germline. V was cut by 6 bases and J by 3 bases, with 12 bases left in between. The CDR3 extends over 13 amino acids. The CDR3 sequence: CASRAGGFYEQYF. In DNA form, the CDR3 reads TGTGCCAGCAGGGCCGGGGGCTTCTACGAGCAGTACTTC. Supplemented by reference TRBV28 and TRBJ2-7, the full variable domain reads DVKVTQSSRYLVKRTGEKVFLECVQDMDHENMFWYRQDPGLGLRLIYFSYDVKMKEKGDIPEGYSVSREKKERFSLILESASTNQTSMYLCASRAGGFYEQYFGPGTRLTVT.

This clone was seen a few times. A read error is likely here: a far larger clone is one base away. This specimen includes other DNA sequences encoding the same CDR3. V is TRBV29-1 and J is TRBJ1-2; a weak D match, TRBD1 (5 bases). The germline V gene encodes CDR1 SQVTM and CDR2 ANQGSEA. The length of the CDR3 is 12 residues. The V end lost 6 bases, the J end lost 5 bases, and 13 bases lay between the germline ends. This chain's CDR3 is CSVTGTTYGYTF. DNA of the CDR3: TGCAGCGTGACCGGGACGACTTATGGCTACACCTTC.

The chain joins TRBV4-2 to TRBJ2-7, with TRBD2 matching over 8 bases. Germline CDR1 reads LGHNA; CDR2 reads YNFKEQ. The V gene end was trimmed by 2 bases and the J gene end by 6 bases; junction bases not matched to a gene: 9. The CDR3 covers 15 residues. The CDR3 sequence: CASSQRGGRSAEQYF. As DNA, the CDR3 is TGTGCCAGCAGCCAACGCGGGGGGCGTTCGGCCGAGCAGTACTTC.

The table lists this clone with a count of one. The chain recombines TRBV28 with TRBJ2-1; 7 bases fit TRBD2. V shed 6 bases, J shed 7 bases, and the junction held 9 bases outside the gene matches. CDR3 length: 14 residues. CDR1 MDHEN and CDR2 SYDVKM come from the germline V gene. The chain's CDR3 is CASRAGGSSNEQFF. The CDR3 DNA follows: TGTGCCAGCAGAGCTGGCGGGAGTTCGAATGAGCAGTTCTTC.